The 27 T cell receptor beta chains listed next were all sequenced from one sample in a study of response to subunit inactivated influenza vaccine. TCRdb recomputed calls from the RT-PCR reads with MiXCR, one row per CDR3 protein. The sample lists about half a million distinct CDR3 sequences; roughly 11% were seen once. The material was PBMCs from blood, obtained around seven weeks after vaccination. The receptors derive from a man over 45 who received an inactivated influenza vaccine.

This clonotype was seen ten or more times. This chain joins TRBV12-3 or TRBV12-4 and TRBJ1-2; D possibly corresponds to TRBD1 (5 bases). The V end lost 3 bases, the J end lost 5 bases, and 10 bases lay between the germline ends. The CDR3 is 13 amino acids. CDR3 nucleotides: TGTGCCAGCAGTTTCGAGGGACTATATGGCTACACCTTC. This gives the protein CASSFEGLYGYTF.

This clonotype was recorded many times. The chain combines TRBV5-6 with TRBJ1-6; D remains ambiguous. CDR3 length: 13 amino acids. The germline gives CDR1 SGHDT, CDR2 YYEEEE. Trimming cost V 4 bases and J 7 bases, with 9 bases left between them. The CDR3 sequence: CASSPVGNSPLHF. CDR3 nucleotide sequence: TGTGCCAGCAGCCCTGTGGGGAATTCACCCCTCCACTTT.

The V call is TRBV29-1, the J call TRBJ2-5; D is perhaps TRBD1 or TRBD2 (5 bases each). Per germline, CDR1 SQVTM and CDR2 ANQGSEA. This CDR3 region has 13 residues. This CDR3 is CSVERGVWETQYF. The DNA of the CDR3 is TGCAGTGTCGAGAGGGGTGTTTGGGAGACCCAGTACTTC.

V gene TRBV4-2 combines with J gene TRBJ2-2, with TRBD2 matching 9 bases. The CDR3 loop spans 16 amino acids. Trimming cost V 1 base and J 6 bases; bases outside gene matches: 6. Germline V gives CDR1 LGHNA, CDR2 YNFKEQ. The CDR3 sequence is CASSQGSRGGPGELFF. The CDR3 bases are TGTGCCAGCAGCCAAGGTTCGCGGGGGGGCCCCGGGGAGCTGTTTTTT.

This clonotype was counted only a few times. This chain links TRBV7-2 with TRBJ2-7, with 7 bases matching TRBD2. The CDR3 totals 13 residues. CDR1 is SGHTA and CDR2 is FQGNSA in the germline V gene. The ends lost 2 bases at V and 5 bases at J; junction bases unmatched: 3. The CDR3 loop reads CASSLSGDHEQYF. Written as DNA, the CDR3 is TGTGCCAGCAGCTTAAGCGGGGACCACGAGCAGTACTTC.

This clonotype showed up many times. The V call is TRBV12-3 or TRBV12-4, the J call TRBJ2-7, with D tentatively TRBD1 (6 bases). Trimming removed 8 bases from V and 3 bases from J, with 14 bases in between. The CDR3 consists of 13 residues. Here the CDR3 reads CASGRQGGYEQYF. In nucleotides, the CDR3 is TGTGCCAGCGGACGACAAGGGGGCTACGAGCAGTACTTC.

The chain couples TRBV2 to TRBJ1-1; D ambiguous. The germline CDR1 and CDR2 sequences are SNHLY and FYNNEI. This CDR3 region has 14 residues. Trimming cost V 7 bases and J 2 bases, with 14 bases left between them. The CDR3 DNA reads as TGTGCCAGCAAGCCCCATCTGAGTAACACTGAAGCTTTCTTT. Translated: CASKPHLSNTEAFF.

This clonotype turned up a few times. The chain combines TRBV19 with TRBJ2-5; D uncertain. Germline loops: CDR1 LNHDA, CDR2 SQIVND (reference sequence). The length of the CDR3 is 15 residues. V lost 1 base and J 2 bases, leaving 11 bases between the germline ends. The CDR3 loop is CASSIARRHQETQYF. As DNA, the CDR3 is TGTGCCAGTAGTATAGCGAGACGTCATCAAGAGACCCAGTACTTC.

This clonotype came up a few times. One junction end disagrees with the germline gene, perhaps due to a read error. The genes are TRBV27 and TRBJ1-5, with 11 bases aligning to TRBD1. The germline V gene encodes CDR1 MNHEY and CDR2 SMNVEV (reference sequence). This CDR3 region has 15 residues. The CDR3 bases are TGTGCCAGCAGTCCCTGGACAGGGGGCAACCAGCCCCAGCATTTT. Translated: CASSPWTGGNQPQHF.

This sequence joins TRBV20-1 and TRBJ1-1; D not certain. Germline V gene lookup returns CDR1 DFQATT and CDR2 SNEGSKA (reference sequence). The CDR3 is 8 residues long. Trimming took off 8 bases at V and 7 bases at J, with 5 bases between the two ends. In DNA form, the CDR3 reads TGCAGTCCCGATGAAGCTTTCTTT. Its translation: CSPDEAFF.

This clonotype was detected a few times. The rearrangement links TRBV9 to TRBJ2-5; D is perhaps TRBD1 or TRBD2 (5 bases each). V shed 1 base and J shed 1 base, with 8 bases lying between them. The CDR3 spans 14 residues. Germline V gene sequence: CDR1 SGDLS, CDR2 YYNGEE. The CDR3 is CASSVSGSQETQYF. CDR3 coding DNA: TGTGCCAGCAGCGTATCAGGGAGCCAAGAGACCCAGTACTTC. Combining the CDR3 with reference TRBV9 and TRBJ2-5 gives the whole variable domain DSGVTQTPKHLITATGQRVTLRCSPRSGDLSVYWYQQSLDQGLQFLIQYYNGEERAKGNILERFSAQQFPDLHSELNLSSLELGDSALYFCASSVSGSQETQYFGPGTRLLVL.

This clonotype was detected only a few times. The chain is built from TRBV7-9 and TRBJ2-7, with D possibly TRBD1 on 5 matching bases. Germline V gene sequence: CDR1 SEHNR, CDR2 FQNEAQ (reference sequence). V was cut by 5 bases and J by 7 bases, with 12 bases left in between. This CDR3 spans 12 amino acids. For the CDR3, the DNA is TGTGCCAGCAGCCCGTTTGCAGGGGAGCAGTACTTC. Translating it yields CASSPFAGEQYF.

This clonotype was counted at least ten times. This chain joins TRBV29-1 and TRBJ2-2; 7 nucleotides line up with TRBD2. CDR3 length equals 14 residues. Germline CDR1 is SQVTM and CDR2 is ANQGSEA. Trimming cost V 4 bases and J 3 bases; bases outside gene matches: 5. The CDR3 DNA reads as TGCAGCGTTGGGGCGGGAGCGTACACCGGGGAGCTGTTTTTT. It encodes CSVGAGAYTGELFF.

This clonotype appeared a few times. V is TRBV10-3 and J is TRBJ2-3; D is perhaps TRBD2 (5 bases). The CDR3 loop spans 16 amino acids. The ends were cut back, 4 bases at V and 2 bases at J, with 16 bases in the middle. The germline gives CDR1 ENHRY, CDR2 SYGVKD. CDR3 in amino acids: CAISAIERRATDTQYF. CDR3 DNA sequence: TGTGCCATCAGTGCTATCGAGCGGCGGGCCACAGATACGCAGTATTTT.

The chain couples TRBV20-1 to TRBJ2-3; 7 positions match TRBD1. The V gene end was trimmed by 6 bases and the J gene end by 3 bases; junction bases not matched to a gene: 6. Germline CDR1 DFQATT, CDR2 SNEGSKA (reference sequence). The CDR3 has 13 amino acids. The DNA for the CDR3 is TGCAGTGCACCAGGGGGTCTGACAGATACGCAGTATTTT. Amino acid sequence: CSAPGGLTDTQYF.

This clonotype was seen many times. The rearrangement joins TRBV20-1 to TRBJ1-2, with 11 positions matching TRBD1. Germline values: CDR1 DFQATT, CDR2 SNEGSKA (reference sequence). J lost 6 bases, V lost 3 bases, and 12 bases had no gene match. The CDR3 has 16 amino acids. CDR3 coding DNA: TGCAGTGCTAGTGCCAAGGGGACAGGGGGACTTGATGGCTACACCTTC. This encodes CSASAKGTGGLDGYTF.

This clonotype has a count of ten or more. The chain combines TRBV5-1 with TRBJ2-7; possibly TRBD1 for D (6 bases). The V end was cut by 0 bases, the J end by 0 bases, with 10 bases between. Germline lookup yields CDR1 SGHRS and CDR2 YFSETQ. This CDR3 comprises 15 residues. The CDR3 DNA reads TGCGCCAGCAGCTTGGGGGGACAAAACTCCTACGAGCAGTACTTC. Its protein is CASSLGGQNSYEQYF.

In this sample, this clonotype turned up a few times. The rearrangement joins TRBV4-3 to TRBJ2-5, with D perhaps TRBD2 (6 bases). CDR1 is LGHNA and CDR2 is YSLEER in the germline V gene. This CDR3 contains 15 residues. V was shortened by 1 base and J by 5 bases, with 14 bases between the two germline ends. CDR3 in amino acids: CASSQAFGGGETQYF. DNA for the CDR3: TGCGCCAGCAGCCAAGCTTTCGGCGGAGGGGAGACCCAGTACTTC.

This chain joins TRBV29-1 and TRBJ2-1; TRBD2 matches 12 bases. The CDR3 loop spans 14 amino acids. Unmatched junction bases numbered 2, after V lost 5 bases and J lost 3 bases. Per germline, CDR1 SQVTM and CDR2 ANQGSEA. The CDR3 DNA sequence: TGCAGCGTTTCGGGACTAGCGGGCTACAATGAGCAGTTCTTC. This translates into CSVSGLAGYNEQFF.

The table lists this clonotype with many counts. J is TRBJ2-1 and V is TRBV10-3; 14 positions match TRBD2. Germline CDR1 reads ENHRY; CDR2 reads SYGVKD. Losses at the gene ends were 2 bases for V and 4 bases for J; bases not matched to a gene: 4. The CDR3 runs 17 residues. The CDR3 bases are TGTGCCATCAGTGAGACCGGACTAGCGGGGGGATACAATGAGCAGTTCTTC. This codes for CAISETGLAGGYNEQFF.

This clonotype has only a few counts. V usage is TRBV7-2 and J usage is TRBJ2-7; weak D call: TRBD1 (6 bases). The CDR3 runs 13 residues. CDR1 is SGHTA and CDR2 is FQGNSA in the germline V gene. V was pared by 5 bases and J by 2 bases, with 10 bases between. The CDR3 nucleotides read TGTGCCAGCAGCGAGGGACACCCCTACGAGCAGTACTTC. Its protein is CASSEGHPYEQYF.

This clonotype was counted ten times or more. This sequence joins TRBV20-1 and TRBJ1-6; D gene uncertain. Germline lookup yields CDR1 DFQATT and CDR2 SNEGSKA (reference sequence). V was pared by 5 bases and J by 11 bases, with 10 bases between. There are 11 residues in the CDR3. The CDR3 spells CSASARAPLHF. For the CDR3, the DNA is TGCAGTGCTTCAGCGAGGGCACCCCTCCACTTT.

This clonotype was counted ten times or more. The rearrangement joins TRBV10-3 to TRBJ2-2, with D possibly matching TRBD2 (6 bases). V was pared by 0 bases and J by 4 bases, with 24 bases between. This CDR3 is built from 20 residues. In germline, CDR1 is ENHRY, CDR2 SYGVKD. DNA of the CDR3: TGTGCCATCAGTGAGTCCCCCGGGGGACTCAACATTCCCTTCACCGGGGAGCTGTTTTTT. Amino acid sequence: CAISESPGGLNIPFTGELFF.

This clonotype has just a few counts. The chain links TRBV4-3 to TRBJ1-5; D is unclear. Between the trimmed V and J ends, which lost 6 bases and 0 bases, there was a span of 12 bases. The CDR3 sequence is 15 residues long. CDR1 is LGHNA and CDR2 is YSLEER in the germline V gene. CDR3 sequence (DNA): TGCGCCAGCAGAAAAGAGGCTAGTAGCAATCAGCCCCAGCATTTT. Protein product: CASRKEASSNQPQHF.

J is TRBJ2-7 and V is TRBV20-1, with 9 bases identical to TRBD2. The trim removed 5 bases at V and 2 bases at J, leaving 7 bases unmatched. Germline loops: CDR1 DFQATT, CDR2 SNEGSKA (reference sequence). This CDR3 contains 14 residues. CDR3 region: CSAVVAGVTYEQYF. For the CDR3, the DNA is TGCAGTGCTGTTGTAGCGGGAGTAACCTACGAGCAGTACTTC.

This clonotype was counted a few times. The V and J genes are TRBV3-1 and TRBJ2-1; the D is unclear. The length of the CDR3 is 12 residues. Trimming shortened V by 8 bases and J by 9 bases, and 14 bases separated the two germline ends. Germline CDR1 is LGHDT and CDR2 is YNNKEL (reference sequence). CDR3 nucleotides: TGTGCCAGCGGCAGTTGGGCCGCTGAGCAGTTCTTC. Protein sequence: CASGSWAAEQFF.

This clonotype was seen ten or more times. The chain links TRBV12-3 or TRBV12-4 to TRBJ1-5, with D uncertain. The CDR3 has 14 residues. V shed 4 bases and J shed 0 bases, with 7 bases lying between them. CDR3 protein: CASSSTSSNQPQHF. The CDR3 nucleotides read TGTGCCAGCAGTTCGACCAGTAGCAATCAGCCCCAGCATTTT.